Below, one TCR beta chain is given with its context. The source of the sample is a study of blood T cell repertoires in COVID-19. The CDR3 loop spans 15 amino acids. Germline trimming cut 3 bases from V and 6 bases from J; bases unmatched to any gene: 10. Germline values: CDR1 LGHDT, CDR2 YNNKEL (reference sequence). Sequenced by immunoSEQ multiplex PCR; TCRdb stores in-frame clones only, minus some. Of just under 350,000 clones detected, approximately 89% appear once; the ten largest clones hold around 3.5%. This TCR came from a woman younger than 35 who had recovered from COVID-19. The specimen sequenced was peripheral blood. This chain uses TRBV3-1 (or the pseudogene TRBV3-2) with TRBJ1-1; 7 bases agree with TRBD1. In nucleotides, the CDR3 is TGTGCCAGCAGCCAGGGGCGCATGGGGACAGCTGAAGCTTTCTTT. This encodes CASSQGRMGTAEAFF.